The source of this T cell receptor (beta chain) is a study of T-cell memory formation after mild COVID-19. This CDR3 has 14 residues. CDR1 is SGHVS, CDR2 FNYEAQ, per germline. After removal of 5 bases from V and 6 bases from J, the junction contained 5 bases not matched to a gene. TCRdb analysed the 5' RACE reads with MiXCR anew, one entry per CDR3 protein. The sample holds about 270,000 distinct CDR3 sequences, about a sixth seen once. The rearrangement uses TRBV7-6 and TRBJ2-7; 12 bases fit TRBD1. The sample was PBMCs or a T cell subset sorted from them (not recorded which). The TCR was taken from a man aged 18 to 29 who had mild COVID-19 (a few samples of this study predate the infection). Cell type and time point are not known. CDR3 loop: CASSPGDRGLEQYF. CDR3 DNA: TGTGCCAGCAGCCCAGGGGACAGGGGGCTCGAGCAGTACTTC.